This T cell receptor (beta chain) was captured in a study of T cell changes during pregnancy in multiple sclerosis. Trimming removed 5 bases from V and 5 bases from J, with 13 bases in between. CDR3 length equals 14 residues. In germline, CDR1 is SGHTA, CDR2 FQGNSA. Data came from immunoSEQ multiplex PCR; TCRdb stores just in-frame clones and leaves some out. The profile shows roughly 69,000 clones, 90% to 95% of them singletons. The genes are TRBV7-2 and TRBJ2-1; D not resolved. The material was CD4+ T cells from peripheral blood mononuclear cells, obtained in the third trimester of pregnancy. The TCR comes from a female donor in good health, enrolled as a control in a pregnancy study. DNA of the CDR3: TGTGCCAGCAGCCTCAAAACAGACAACAATGAGCAGTTCTTC. It codes for CASSLKTDNNEQFF.